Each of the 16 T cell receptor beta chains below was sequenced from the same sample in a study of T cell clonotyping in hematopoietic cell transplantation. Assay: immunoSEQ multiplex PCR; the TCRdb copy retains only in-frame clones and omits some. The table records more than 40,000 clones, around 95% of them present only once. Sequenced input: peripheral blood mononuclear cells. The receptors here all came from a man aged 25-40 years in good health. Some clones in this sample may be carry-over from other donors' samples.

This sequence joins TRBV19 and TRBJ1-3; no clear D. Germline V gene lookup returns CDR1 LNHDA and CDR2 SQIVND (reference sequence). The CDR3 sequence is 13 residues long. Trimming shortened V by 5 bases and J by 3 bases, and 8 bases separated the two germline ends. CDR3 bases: TGTGCCAGTAGTGCCGGGAGTGGAAACACCATATATTTT. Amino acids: CASSAGSGNTIYF.

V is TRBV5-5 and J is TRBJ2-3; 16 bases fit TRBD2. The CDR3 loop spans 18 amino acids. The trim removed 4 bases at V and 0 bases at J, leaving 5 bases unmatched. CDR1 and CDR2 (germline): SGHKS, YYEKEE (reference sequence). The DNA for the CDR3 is TGTGCCAGCAGCCGGGGACTAGCGGGAGGGCTTAGCACAGATACGCAGTATTTT. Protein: CASSRGLAGGLSTDTQYF.

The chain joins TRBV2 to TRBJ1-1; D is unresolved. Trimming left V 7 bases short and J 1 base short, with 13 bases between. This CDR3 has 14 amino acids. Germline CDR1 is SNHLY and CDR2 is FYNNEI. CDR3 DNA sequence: TGTGCCAGCATTGACATGGCCGCGAACACTGAAGCTTTCTTT. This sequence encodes CASIDMAANTEAFF.

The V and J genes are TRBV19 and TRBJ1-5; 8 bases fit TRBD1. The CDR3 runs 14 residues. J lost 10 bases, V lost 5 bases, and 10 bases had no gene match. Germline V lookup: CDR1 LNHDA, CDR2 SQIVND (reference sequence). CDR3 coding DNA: TGTGCCAGTAGTCTTGACAGGGGTCGGTATCCCCAGCATTTT. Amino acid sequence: CASSLDRGRYPQHF.

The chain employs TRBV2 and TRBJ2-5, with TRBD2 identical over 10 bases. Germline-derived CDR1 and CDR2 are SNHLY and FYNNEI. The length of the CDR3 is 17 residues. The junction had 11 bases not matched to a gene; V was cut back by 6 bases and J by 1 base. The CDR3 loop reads CASSVAGGGDRQETQYF. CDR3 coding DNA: TGTGCCAGCAGCGTAGCGGGGGGTGGGGACCGCCAAGAGACCCAGTACTTC.

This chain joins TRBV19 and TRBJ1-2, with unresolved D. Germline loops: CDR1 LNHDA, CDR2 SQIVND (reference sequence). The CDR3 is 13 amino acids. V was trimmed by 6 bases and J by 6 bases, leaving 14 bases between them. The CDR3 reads CASSPGLGDGYTF. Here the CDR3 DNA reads TGTGCCAGTAGCCCGGGTTTAGGTGATGGCTACACCTTC. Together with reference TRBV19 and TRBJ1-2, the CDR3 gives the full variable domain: DGGITQSPKYLFRKEGQNVTLSCEQNLNHDAMYWYRQDPGQGLRLIYYSQIVNDFQKGDIAEGYSVSREKKESFPLTVTSAQKNPTAFYLCASSPGLGDGYTFGSGTRLTVV.

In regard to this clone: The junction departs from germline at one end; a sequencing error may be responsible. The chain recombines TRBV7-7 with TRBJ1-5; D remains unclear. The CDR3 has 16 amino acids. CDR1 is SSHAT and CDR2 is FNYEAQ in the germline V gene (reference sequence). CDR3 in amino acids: CASSLSRKYSNQPQHF. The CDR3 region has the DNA TGTGCTAGCAGCCTCAGTAGGAAATATAGCAATCAGCCCCAGCATTTT. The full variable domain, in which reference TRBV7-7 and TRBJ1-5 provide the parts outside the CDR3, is GAGVSQSPRYKVTKRGQDVTLRCDPISSHATLYWYQQALGQGPEFLTYFNYEAQPDKSGLPSDRFSAERPEGSISTLTIQRTEQRDSAMYRCASSLSRKYSNQPQHFGDGTRLSIL.

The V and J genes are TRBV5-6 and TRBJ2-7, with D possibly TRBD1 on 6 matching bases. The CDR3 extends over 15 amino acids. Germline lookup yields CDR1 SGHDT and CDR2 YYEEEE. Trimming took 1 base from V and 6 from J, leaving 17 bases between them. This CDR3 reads CASSLPDRSSTEQYF. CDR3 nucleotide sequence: TGTGCCAGCAGCTTGCCAGACAGGTCATCCACCGAGCAGTACTTC.

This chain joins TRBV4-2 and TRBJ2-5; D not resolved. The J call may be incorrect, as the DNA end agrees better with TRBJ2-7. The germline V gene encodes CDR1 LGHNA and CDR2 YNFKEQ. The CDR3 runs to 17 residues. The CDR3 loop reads CASSQVPPTVPSYEQYF. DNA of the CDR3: TGTGCCAGCAGCCAAGTGCCCCCCACAGTACCTAGTTACGAGCAGTACTTC.

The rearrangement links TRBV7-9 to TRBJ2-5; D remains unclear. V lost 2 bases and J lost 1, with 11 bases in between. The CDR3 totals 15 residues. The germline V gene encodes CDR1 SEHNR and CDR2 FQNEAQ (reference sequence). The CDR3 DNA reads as TGTGCCAGCAGCTTACTCTTGGGTGGCCAAGAGACCCAGTACTTC. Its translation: CASSLLLGGQETQYF.

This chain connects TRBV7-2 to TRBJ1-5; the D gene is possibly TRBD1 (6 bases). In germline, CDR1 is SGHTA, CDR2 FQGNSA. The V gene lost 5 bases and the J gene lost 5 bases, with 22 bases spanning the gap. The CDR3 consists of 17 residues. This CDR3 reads CASSQHRFGGPYQPQHF. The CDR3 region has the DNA TGTGCCAGCAGCCAACACCGCTTCGGGGGGCCATATCAGCCCCAGCATTTT.

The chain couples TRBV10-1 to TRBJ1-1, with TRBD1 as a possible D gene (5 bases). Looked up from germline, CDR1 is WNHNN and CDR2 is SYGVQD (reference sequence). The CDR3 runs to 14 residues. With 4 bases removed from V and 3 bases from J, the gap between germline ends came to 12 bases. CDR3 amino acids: CASSAPGLDTEAFF. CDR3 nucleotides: TGCGCCAGCAGTGCCCCGGGACTGGACACTGAAGCTTTCTTT.

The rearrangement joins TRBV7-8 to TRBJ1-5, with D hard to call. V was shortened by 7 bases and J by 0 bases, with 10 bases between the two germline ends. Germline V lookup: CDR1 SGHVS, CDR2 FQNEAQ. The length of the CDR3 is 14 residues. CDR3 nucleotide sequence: TGTGCCAGCACCCCTGGCTATAGCAATCAGCCCCAGCATTTT. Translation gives CASTPGYSNQPQHF.

The CDR3 bases are TGTGCCAGCAGCGCTGGACCTCAGCCCCAGCATTTT. This encodes CASSAGPQPQHF. The chain recombines TRBV7-8 with TRBJ1-5, with D uncertain. The length of the CDR3 is 12 residues. Germline V gene lookup returns CDR1 SGHVS and CDR2 FQNEAQ. Between the trimmed V and J ends, which lost 5 bases and 6 bases, there was a span of 8 bases.

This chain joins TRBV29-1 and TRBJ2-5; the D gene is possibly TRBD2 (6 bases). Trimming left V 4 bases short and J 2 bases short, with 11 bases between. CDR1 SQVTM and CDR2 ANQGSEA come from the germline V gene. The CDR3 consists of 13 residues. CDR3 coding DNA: TGCAGCGTTGGGGGACTGATACAAGAGACCCAGTACTTC. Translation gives CSVGGLIQETQYF.

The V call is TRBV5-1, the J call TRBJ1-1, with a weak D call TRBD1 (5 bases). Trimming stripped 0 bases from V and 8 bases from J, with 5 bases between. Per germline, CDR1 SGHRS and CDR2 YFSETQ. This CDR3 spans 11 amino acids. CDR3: CASSLDREAFF. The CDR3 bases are TGCGCCAGCAGCTTGGACAGGGAAGCTTTCTTT.